This T cell receptor beta chain was captured by sequencing in a study of siplizumab effects on memory and regulatory T cells. Broader study findings: Siplizumab significantly decreased alloreactive sequences from unstimulated CD4+ memory cells.

A note on this clone: Its antigen is unidentified.

The method was immunoSEQ multiplex PCR; TCRdb's version includes in-frame clones alone and lacks a portion of them. The top ten hold around 1.1% of the sample, which has over 90,000 clones, roughly 92% seen once. V was shortened by 0 bases and J by 2 bases, with 14 bases between the two germline ends. CDR1 is MGHRA and CDR2 is YSYEKL in the germline V gene. The CDR3 has 16 amino acids. The chain employs TRBV4-1 and TRBJ2-7; possibly TRBD2 for D (5 bases). The sequence came from a human donor in good health. Sequencing used CD4+ T cells sorted from blood. CDR3 sequence: CASSQDINRGTYEQYF. CDR3 nucleotides: TGCGCCAGCAGCCAAGATATAAACCGGGGTACCTACGAGCAGTACTTC.